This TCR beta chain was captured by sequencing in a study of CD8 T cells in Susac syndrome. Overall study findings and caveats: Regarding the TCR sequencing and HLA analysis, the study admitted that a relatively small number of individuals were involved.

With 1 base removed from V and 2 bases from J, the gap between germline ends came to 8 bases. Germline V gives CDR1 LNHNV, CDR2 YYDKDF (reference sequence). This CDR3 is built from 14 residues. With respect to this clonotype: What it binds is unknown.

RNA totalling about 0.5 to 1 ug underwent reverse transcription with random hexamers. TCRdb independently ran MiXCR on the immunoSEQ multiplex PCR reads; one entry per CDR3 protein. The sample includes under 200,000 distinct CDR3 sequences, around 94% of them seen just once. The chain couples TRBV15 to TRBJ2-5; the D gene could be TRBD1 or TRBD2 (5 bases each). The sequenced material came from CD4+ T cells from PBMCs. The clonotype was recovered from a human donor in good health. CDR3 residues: CATSRGGLQETQYF. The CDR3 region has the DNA TGTGCCACCAGCAGAGGGGGGTTACAAGAGACCCAGTACTTC.